What follows is one T cell receptor beta chain and its context. Its antigen is still unknown. Both TRBC1 and TRBC2 were covered by a beta constant-region primer of two equimolar oligonucleotides. Nested alpha and beta constant-region primers with the SP2 primer drove four PCR rounds on ligated cDNA. TCRdb redid the calling of the UMI-ligation and nested PCR reads with MiXCR, one entry per CDR3 protein. The top ten clones hold roughly 0.14% of a sample with approximately 140,000 distinct CDR3 sequences, 15% to 20% of them seen once. The CDR3 sequence is 15 residues long. Trimming shortened V by 7 bases and J by 0 bases, and 16 bases separated the two germline ends. Germline V gene lookup returns CDR1 MDHEN and CDR2 SYDVKM. The sample comes from a study of naive and memory T cell subsets. Broader study findings: Over 85% of naive TCR sequences appeared only once, unlike memory subsets.

The sequence was collected from a human donor in good health. Specimen: naive CD4+ T cells from blood. The J gene is TRBJ2-7, the V gene TRBV28, with D perhaps assigned TRBD1 or TRBD2 (5 bases each). CDR3 bases: TGTGCCAGCACCTGGGGTAACGGGGCCTCCTACGAGCAGTACTTC. This codes for CASTWGNGASYEQYF.